Below are 2 T cell receptor beta chains sequenced from a single sample in a study of blood T cell repertoires in COVID-19. Profiling relied on immunoSEQ multiplex PCR, and the TCRdb table lists in-frame clones only, not all of them. The sample contains around 36,000 clones, approximately 82% of which appear only once. Sequencing was carried out using peripheral blood. The receptor source for this set is an elderly man with active or convalescent COVID-19.

The rearrangement links TRBV19 to TRBJ1-1; D is unresolved. This CDR3 spans 12 amino acids. CDR1 is LNHDA and CDR2 is SQIVND in the germline V gene (reference sequence). Trimming left V 7 bases short and J 5 bases short, with 11 bases between. CDR3 sequence reads: CASMFSGTEAFF. CDR3 in DNA: TGTGCCAGTATGTTCTCGGGTACTGAAGCTTTCTTT.

The chain uses TRBV10-3 and TRBJ1-5, with TRBD1 as a possible D gene (6 bases). The CDR3 loop spans 15 amino acids. V dropped 3 bases and J dropped 5 bases, with 14 bases sitting between them. The germline V gene encodes CDR1 ENHRY and CDR2 SYGVKD. The CDR3 nucleotides are TGTGCCATCAGTGACACAGGGAGGGGATATCAGCCCCAGCATTTT. This sequence encodes CAISDTGRGYQPQHF.